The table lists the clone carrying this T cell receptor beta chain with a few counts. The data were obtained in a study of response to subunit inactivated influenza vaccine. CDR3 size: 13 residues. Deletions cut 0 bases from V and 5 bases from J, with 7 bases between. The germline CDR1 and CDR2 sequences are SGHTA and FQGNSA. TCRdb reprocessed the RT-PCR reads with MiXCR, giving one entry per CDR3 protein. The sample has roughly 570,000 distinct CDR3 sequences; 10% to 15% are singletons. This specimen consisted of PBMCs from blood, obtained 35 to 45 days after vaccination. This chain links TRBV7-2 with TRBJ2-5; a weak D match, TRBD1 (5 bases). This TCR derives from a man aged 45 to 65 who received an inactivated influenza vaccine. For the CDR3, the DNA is TGTGCCAGCAGCTTAGCGGGGCACGAGACCCAGTACTTC. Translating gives CASSLAGHETQYF.